This T cell receptor beta chain was obtained from a study of cytomegalovirus exposure and HLA in healthy donors. The CDR3 contains 13 residues. Germline CDR1 and CDR2: SQVTM and ANQGSEA. With 7 bases clipped from V and 6 bases from J, the junction kept 5 bases outside the gene matches. Sequencing was performed with immunoSEQ multiplex PCR; in TCRdb, only in-frame clones are kept and a portion is missing. The sample includes approximately 65,000 clones, about 91% seen only once; the top ten take 3.1%. The clonotype originates from a man aged 18 to 29 in good health and CMV-seronegative. This chain connects TRBV29-1 to TRBJ2-2; 10 bases are a match to TRBD2. Sequencing was performed on PBMCs. CDR3 region: CSGGLAGAGELFF. The CDR3, as DNA: TGCAGCGGCGGGCTAGCGGGAGCCGGGGAGCTGTTTTTT.